This entry features one T cell receptor (beta chain) sequence. The authors ran a second PCR of 7 to 11 cycles using a sample-barcoded 5' primer and a J-beta primer mix. TCRdb recomputed calls from the 5' RACE reads with MiXCR, one row per CDR3 protein. In the table there are 580,000 or so distinct CDR3 sequences, roughly 43% of which are singletons. The data were obtained in a study of blood T cells in healthy people across ages. CDR1 is MNHEY and CDR2 is SVGAGI in the germline V gene. The CDR3 covers 16 residues. V was trimmed by 2 bases and J by 0 bases, leaving 11 bases between them. This sequence was found in a man older than 75 in good health. The chain employs TRBV6-5 and TRBJ2-1; D ambiguous. The sequencing input was blood. The CDR3 nucleotides read TGTGCCAGCAGTTACACGGGTTGGAGCTCCTACAATGAGCAGTTCTTC. Translated, it gives CASSYTGWSSYNEQFF.